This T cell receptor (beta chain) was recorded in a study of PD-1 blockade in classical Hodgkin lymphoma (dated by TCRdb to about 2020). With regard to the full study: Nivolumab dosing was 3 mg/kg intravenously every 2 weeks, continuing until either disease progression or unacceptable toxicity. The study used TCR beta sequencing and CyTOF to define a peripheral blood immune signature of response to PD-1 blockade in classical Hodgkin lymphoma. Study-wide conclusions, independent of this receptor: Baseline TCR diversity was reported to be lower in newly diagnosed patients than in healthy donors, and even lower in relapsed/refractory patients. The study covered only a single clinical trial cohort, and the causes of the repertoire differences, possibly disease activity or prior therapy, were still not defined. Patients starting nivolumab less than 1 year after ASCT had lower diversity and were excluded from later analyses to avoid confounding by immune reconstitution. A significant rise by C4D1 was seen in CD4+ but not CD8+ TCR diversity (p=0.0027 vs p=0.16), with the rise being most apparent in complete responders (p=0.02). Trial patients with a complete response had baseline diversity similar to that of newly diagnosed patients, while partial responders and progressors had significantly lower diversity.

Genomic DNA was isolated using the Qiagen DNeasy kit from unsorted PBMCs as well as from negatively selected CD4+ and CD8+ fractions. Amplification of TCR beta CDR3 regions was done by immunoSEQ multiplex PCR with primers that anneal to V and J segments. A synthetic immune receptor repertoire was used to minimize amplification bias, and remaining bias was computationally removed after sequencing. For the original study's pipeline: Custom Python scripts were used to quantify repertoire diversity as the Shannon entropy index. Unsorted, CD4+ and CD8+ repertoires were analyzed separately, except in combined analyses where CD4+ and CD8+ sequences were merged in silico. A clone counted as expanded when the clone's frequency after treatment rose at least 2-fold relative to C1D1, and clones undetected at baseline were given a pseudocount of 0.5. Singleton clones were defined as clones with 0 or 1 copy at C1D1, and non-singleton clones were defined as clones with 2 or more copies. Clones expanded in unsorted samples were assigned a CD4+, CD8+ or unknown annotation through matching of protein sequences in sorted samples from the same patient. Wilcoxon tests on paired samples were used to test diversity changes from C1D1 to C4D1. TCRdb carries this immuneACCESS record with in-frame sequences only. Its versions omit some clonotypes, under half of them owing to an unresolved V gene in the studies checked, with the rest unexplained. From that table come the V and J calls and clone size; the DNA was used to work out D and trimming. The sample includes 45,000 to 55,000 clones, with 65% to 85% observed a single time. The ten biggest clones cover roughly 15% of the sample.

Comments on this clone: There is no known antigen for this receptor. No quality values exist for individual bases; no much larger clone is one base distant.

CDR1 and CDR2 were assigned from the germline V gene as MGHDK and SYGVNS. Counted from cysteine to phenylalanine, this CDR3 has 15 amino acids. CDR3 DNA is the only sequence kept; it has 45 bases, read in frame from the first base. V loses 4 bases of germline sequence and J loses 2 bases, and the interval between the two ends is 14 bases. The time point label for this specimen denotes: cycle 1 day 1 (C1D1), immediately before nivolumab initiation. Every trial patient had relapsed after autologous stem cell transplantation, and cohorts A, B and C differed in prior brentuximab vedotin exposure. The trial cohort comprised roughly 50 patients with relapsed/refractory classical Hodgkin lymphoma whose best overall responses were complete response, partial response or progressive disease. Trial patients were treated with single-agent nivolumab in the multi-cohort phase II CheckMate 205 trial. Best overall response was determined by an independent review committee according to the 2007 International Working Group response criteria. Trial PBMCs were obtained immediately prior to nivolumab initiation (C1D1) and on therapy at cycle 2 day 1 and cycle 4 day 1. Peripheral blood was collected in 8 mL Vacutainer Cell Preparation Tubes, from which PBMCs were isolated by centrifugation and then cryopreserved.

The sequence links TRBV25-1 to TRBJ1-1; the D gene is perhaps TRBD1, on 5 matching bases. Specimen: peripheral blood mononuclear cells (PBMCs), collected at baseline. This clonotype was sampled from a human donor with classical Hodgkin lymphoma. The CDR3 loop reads CASSGEWGPNTEAFF. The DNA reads TGTGCCAGCAGTGGGGAGTGGGGCCCCAACACTGAAGCTTTCTTT.